The clone carrying this T cell receptor (beta chain) has more than one count but fewer than ten. The target antigen is unknown. When sampled, the donors appeared nominally healthy, though they likely had unrecorded immune exposures. Both 60 Vbeta primers and 13 Jbeta primers went into the PCR. Sequencing was performed with immunoSEQ multiplex PCR; in TCRdb, only in-frame clones are kept and a portion is missing. Of 200,000 or so clones listed, 75% to 90% are singletons. This entry is derived from a study of cytomegalovirus exposure and HLA in healthy donors. Study overall: Assignment to the Caucasian-associated ancestry cluster applied to about 80% of the roughly 420 genotyped donors.

Study-wide results and limits: TCR beta chains associated with HLA were, in a later analysis, more clonally expanded than equally common others. Serostatus for CMV was the only available immune exposure information.

This sequence was found in a boy aged 2 to 9 in good health and CMV-seronegative. Sequenced: PBMCs.

The CDR3 protein is CSGTLDEKLFF. Written as DNA, the CDR3 is TGCAGCGGGACACTGGATGAAAAACTGTTTTTT. This chain links TRBV29-1 with TRBJ1-4; weak D call: TRBD1 (5 bases). Trimming stripped 7 bases from V and 6 bases from J, with 9 bases between. The V gene's germline CDR1 is SQVTM and CDR2 ANQGSEA. This CDR3 comprises 11 residues.